Given below is one T cell receptor (beta chain) in context. Its antigen is not identified. The data were obtained in a study of Ad26.COV2.S vaccination and SARS-CoV-2 variants. Study information: In the study, Ad26.COV2.S was injected intramuscularly once, or twice 56 days apart. Study-wide results and limits: It was reported that spike-specific CD8+ and CD4+ T cell responses were substantially broad after vaccination.

The treatment is: some 19 received Ad26.COV2.S at low or high dose, single or two shots; several received placebo; per-sample allocation not given. Collection of the samples took place on day 63 after the first injection of vaccine or placebo. The CDR3 totals 16 residues. Germline values: CDR1 SGDLS, CDR2 YYNGEE. V shed 0 bases and J 3 bases; nucleotides not matched to a gene: 4. Some clones are missing from TCRdb's copy, which holds only in-frame ones; the method was immunoSEQ multiplex PCR. The table lists hundreds of thousands of clones, roughly 91% of them singletons, with around 5.3% in the top ten.

The TCR comes from a person aged 18-60 years who received the Ad26.COV2.S COVID-19 vaccine or a placebo. The rearrangement uses TRBV9 and TRBJ2-1, with 9 bases identical to TRBD2. The sequences come from peripheral blood, collected in a trial of Ad26.COV2.S vaccine versus placebo. CDR3 residues: CASSVGGSGGYNEQFF. In nucleotides, the CDR3 is TGTGCCAGCAGCGTAGGAGGTAGCGGGGGCTACAATGAGCAGTTCTTC. Drawing the rest from reference TRBV9 and TRBJ2-1, the complete variable domain is DSGVTQTPKHLITATGQRVTLRCSPRSGDLSVYWYQQSLDQGLQFLIQYYNGEERAKGNILERFSAQQFPDLHSELNLSSLELGDSALYFCASSVGGSGGYNEQFFGPGTRLTVL.